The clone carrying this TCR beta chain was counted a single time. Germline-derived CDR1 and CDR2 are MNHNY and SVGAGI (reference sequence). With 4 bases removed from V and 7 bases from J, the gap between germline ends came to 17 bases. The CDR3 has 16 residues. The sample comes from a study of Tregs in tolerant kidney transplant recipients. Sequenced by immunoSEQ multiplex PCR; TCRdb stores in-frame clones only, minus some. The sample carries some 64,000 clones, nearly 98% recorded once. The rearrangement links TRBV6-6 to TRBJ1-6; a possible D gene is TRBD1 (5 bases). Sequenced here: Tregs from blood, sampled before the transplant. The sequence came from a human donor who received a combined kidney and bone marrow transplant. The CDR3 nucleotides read TGTGCCAGCAGTTGGGGGGTAACCTCGAGGAATTCACCCCTCCACTTT. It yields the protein CASSWGVTSRNSPLHF.